Presented here are 25 T cell receptor beta chains from one specimen sequenced in a study of shared T cell receptors in the human thymus. Only in-frame clones appear in the TCRdb table, and some are missing; sequencing was by immunoSEQ multiplex PCR. Of under 450,000 clones listed, roughly 94% are singletons. Sequenced material: thymocytes. These receptors all stem from a human donor.

This chain connects TRBV30 to TRBJ1-1, with D unclear. This CDR3 comprises 14 residues. V was shortened by 1 base and J by 4 bases, with 13 bases between the two germline ends. Germline CDR1 and CDR2: GTSNPN and SVGIG (reference sequence). Written as DNA, the CDR3 is TGTGCCTGGAGTGCCCGGACGACCCTCACTGAAGCTTTCTTT. It is translated as CAWSARTTLTEAFF.

CDR3: CASSLSRGVDEKLFF. The CDR3, as DNA: TGTGCCAGCAGCTTAAGTCGGGGGGTGGATGAAAAACTGTTTTTT. The J gene is TRBJ1-4, the V gene TRBV11-2; the D gene is possibly TRBD1 (5 bases). The germline V and J ends were trimmed by 2 bases and 6 bases, with 13 bases remaining between them. The germline gives CDR1 SGHAT, CDR2 FQNNGV. The CDR3 is 15 residues long.

The V and J genes are TRBV27 and TRBJ1-5; TRBD1 might be the D (6 bases). Germline CDR1 and CDR2: MNHEY and SMNVEV (reference sequence). CDR3 length: 12 residues. V was cut by 2 bases and J by 12 bases, with 11 bases left in between. The CDR3 DNA follows: TGTGCCAGCAGTTTACCGGGGGGGCTCCAGCATTTT. It encodes CASSLPGGLQHF.

The V call is TRBV7-8, the J call TRBJ2-1, with 8 bases that match TRBD2. There are 15 residues in the CDR3. V lost 1 base to trimming and J lost 6 bases; unmatched junction nucleotides: 5. The germline V gene encodes CDR1 SGHVS and CDR2 FQNEAQ. The CDR3 DNA reads as TGTGCCAGCAGCTTAGTTTACGGGAGGGGCAATGAGCAGTTCTTC. The encoded protein is CASSLVYGRGNEQFF.

J is TRBJ1-1 and V is TRBV27; D may be TRBD1 (5 bases). This CDR3 is 22 amino acids long. V shed 0 bases and J shed 4 bases, with 33 bases lying between them. In germline, CDR1 is MNHEY, CDR2 SMNVEV (reference sequence). The DNA of the CDR3 is TGTGCCAGCAGTTTATCGCAGGCCTCCGGACTCCGGTCCGGGGGAAAGTGCACTGAAGCTTTCTTT. It specifies CASSLSQASGLRSGGKCTEAFF.

The chain uses TRBV29-1 and TRBJ1-2; D remains unclear. The CDR3 runs 14 residues. Germline values: CDR1 SQVTM, CDR2 ANQGSEA. V was cut by 6 bases and J by 4 bases, with 18 bases left in between. The CDR3 region has the DNA TGCAGCGTCTGGTTGGGGTACGGCCGCTATGGCTACACCTTC. Translated: CSVWLGYGRYGYTF.

The rearrangement joins TRBV5-4 to TRBJ2-1; tentative D call: TRBD2 (5 bases). Germline CDR1 reads SGHNT; CDR2 reads YYREEE (reference sequence). The CDR3 is 17 amino acids. The ends were cut back, 1 base at V and 7 bases at J, with 21 bases in the middle. CDR3 bases: TGTGCCAGCAGCTTGCCGGCGGGCCCTTCTCTCATAAATGAGCAGTTCTTC. Its protein product is CASSLPAGPSLINEQFF.

The V and J genes are TRBV13 and TRBJ2-2; 8 nucleotides line up with TRBD1. The CDR3 contains 15 residues. With V trimmed by 6 bases and J by 4 bases, 7 bases remained unmatched. Germline CDR1 and CDR2: PRHDT and FYEKMQ (reference sequence). The CDR3 region has the DNA TGTGCCAGCAGACCAAGGGACAGGTTCACCGGGGAGCTGTTTTTT. This codes for CASRPRDRFTGELFF.

This clone was detected only a few times. This sequence joins TRBV4-1 and TRBJ1-3; D is unclear. V was pared by 3 bases and J by 0 bases, with 9 bases between. The CDR3 has 15 amino acids. CDR1 and CDR2 (germline): MGHRA, YSYEKL. For the CDR3, the DNA is TGCGCCAGCAGCCACATAGAGAGCTCTGGAAACACCATATATTTT. Translated: CASSHIESSGNTIYF.

The chain has TRBV5-1 and TRBJ2-3; 12 bases align to TRBD2. The CDR3 is 17 residues long. Germline CDR1 is SGHRS and CDR2 is YFSETQ. Trimming took 6 bases from V and 5 from J; bases not matched to a gene: 13. The CDR3 loop reads CASTPGLAGPERDTQYF. The CDR3 coding sequence is TGCGCCAGCACTCCGGGACTAGCGGGCCCAGAGAGAGATACGCAGTATTTT.

J is TRBJ1-2 and V is TRBV5-1; 9 bases are shared with TRBD1. The CDR3 sequence is 17 residues long. The junction had 11 bases not matched to a gene; V was cut back by 0 bases and J by 5 bases. Germline V gene sequence: CDR1 SGHRS, CDR2 YFSETQ. The CDR3 bases are TGCGCCAGCAGCTTGGAAGACAGGGGGAATTTAACTTATGGCTACACCTTC. This encodes CASSLEDRGNLTYGYTF. The full variable domain, its missing parts supplied by reference TRBV5-1 and TRBJ1-2, is KAGVTQTPRYLIKTRGQQVTLSCSPISGHRSVSWYQQTPGQGLQFLFEYFSETQRNKGNFPGRFSGRQFSNSRSEMNVSTLELGDSALYLCASSLEDRGNLTYGYTFGSGTRLTVV.

The chain recombines TRBV6-5 with TRBJ1-1; tentatively, D is TRBD1 (6 bases). Deletions cut 3 bases from V and 7 bases from J, with 21 bases between. Germline V lookup: CDR1 MNHEY, CDR2 SVGAGI. There are 16 residues in the CDR3. The CDR3 here is CASSYRHRDKVIEAFF. The CDR3 region has the DNA TGTGCCAGCAGTTATCGTCACCGGGACAAAGTGATTGAAGCTTTCTTT.

V usage is TRBV7-9 and J usage is TRBJ2-5; D might be TRBD1 (6 bases). CDR3 length equals 15 residues. V was cut by 5 bases and J by 5 bases, with 18 bases left in between. The germline V gene has CDR1 SEHNR and CDR2 FQNEAQ (reference sequence). For the CDR3, the DNA is TGTGCCAGCAGCCATACAGGGTATGTTTCGGAGACCCAGTACTTC. This gives the protein CASSHTGYVSETQYF.

The chain has TRBV27 and TRBJ2-2; the D gene is possibly TRBD2 (7 bases). V dropped 6 bases and J dropped 3 bases, with 17 bases sitting between them. Germline V CDR1 and CDR2: MNHEY, SMNVEV (reference sequence). The CDR3 contains 16 residues. DNA for the CDR3: TGTGCCAGCAGCTATTTGGGGGGGCCCGACACCGGGGAGCTGTTTTTT. As protein: CASSYLGGPDTGELFF.

The chain is built from TRBV19 and TRBJ1-1, with D possibly matching TRBD1 (5 bases). From germline, CDR1 is LNHDA and CDR2 SQIVND (reference sequence). CDR3 length: 15 residues. Deletions cut 3 bases from V and 5 bases from J, with 16 bases between. CDR3 sequence (DNA): TGTGCCAGTAGTATCGAGGGACGGAGGAAGACTGAAGCTTTCTTT. It yields the protein CASSIEGRRKTEAFF. The variable domain in full, completed from reference TRBV19 and TRBJ1-1, reads DGGITQSPKYLFRKEGQNVTLSCEQNLNHDAMYWYRQDPGQGLRLIYYSQIVNDFQKGDIAEGYSVSREKKESFPLTVTSAQKNPTAFYLCASSIEGRRKTEAFFGQGTRLTVV.

The genes are TRBV5-1 and TRBJ2-7, with 13 bases matching TRBD2. V dropped 2 bases and J dropped 5; count of bases not matched to a gene: 13. The germline V gene has CDR1 SGHRS and CDR2 YFSETQ. The CDR3 consists of 18 residues. The CDR3, as DNA: TGCGCCAGCAGCTTAACTAGCGGGAGGGCCCCGGAAATCCACGAGCAGTACTTC. Residues: CASSLTSGRAPEIHEQYF.

This rearrangement joins TRBV10-3 to TRBJ2-5; 7 bases match TRBD1. The J call may be in error: the DNA end matches TRBJ2-7 better. CDR3 length: 13 residues. Looked up from germline, CDR1 is ENHRY and CDR2 is SYGVKD. Here the CDR3 reads CAISLTGDYEQYF. The CDR3 nucleotides read TGTGCCATCAGCTTAACAGGGGACTACGAGCAGTACTTC.

The chain has TRBV4-2 and TRBJ2-7; TRBD1 matches 7 bases. The CDR3 has 17 residues. J was trimmed by 6 bases and V by 1 base; bases with no gene match: 15. Per germline, CDR1 LGHNA and CDR2 YNFKEQ. CDR3 coding DNA: TGTGCCAGCAGCCAAGTACGACAGGGTGTAGGTACGGGCGAGCAGTACTTC. It specifies CASSQVRQGVGTGEQYF.

The chain joins TRBV14 to TRBJ2-1; 9 positions match TRBD1. Germline V gene data show CDR1 as SGHDN and CDR2 as FVKESK. V lost 0 bases and J lost 9; bases outside the gene matches: 18. The CDR3 is made up of 19 amino acids. This CDR3 reads CASSQDTLVGDREDSEQFF. CDR3 coding DNA: TGTGCCAGCAGCCAAGATACCCTTGTTGGGGACAGGGAAGATAGTGAGCAGTTCTTC.

CDR3 in DNA: TGTGCCAGCAGCAAAGGTGTCAAGGAGGCTAAAGGCGAGCAGTACTTC. Amino acids: CASSKGVKEAKGEQYF. The chain links TRBV21-1 to TRBJ2-7; whether TRBD2, the table's D call, matches the DNA was not checked. TRBV21-1 is noted as a pseudogene. The CDR3 extends over 16 amino acids.

V and J are TRBV6-5 and TRBJ1-1, with D tentatively TRBD1 (5 bases). There are 12 residues in the CDR3. V lost 8 bases and J lost 5, with 12 bases in between. Looked up from germline, CDR1 is MNHEY and CDR2 is SVGAGI. Written as DNA, the CDR3 is TGTGCCAGCGGCAGGGTCCGAACTGAAGCTTTCTTT. Translated, it gives CASGRVRTEAFF.

The rearrangement links TRBV5-8 to TRBJ1-3, with unresolved D. The CDR3 has 15 residues. The germline V and J ends were trimmed by 0 bases and 0 bases, with 7 bases remaining between them. Germline V CDR1 and CDR2: SGHTS, YDEGEE. CDR3 DNA sequence: TGTGCCAGCAGCTTGGTTGGTTTCTCTGGAAACACCATATATTTT. Its protein is CASSLVGFSGNTIYF.

The CDR3 protein is CASIPRGGNEQFF. The DNA for the CDR3 is TGTGCCAGCATCCCCCGGGGGGGGAATGAGCAGTTCTTC. The chain uses TRBV28 and TRBJ2-1; 8 bases map to TRBD2. This CDR3 has 13 residues. Per germline, CDR1 MDHEN and CDR2 SYDVKM. Unmatched junction bases numbered 6, after V lost 7 bases and J lost 7 bases.

The rearrangement links TRBV5-1 to TRBJ2-7, with a tentative D call TRBD1 (6 bases). Germline V lookup: CDR1 SGHRS, CDR2 YFSETQ. Trimming shortened V by 4 bases and J by 4 bases, and 15 bases separated the two germline ends. The CDR3 sequence is 14 residues long. CDR3 loop: CASSLTPGEYEQYF. As DNA, the CDR3 is TGCGCCAGCAGCCTGACACCAGGGGAATACGAGCAGTACTTC.

The chain couples TRBV19 to TRBJ2-6; 10 bases are shared with TRBD1. The J segment lost 2 bases and the V segment lost 2 bases, leaving 6 bases of the junction unmatched. The CDR3 has 18 residues. From germline, CDR1 is LNHDA and CDR2 SQIVND (reference sequence). CDR3 DNA: TGTGCCAGTAGTATAAAAGACAGGGGGCAGACTGGGGCCAACGTCCTGACTTTC. Translation gives CASSIKDRGQTGANVLTF.